Below, 21 T cell receptor beta chains from the same sample are listed, as sequenced in a study of T cell responses to AZD1222 COVID-19 vaccine. TCRdb's table, derived via immunoSEQ multiplex PCR, lists solely in-frame clones and lacks some. Altogether 180,000 or so clones are present, around 94% being singletons, with the ten largest covering 0.64%. The input for sequencing was peripheral blood, taken on day 0 of AZD1222 vaccination. These receptors were collected from an adult in good health.

This chain uses TRBV2 with TRBJ1-6; D may be TRBD1 (6 bases). Germline-derived CDR1 and CDR2 are SNHLY and FYNNEI. The ends were cut back, 3 bases at V and 7 bases at J, with 10 bases in the middle. The CDR3 loop spans 14 amino acids. DNA for the CDR3: TGTGCCAGCAGTGACCCCAGGGGAAATTCACCCCTCCACTTT. Translated, it gives CASSDPRGNSPLHF. Combining the CDR3 with reference TRBV2 and TRBJ1-6 gives the whole variable domain EPEVTQTPSHQVTQMGQEVILRCVPISNHLYFYWYRQILGQKVEFLVSFYNNEISEKSEIFDDQFSVERPDGSNFTLKIRSTKLEDSAMYFCASSDPRGNSPLHFGNGTRLTVT.

The chain is built from TRBV12-3 or TRBV12-4 and TRBJ2-7, with D perhaps TRBD1 (6 bases). The CDR3 has 12 residues. V was cut by 8 bases and J by 2 bases, with 10 bases left in between. The CDR3, as DNA: TGTGCCAGCGGACAGAGCCCCTACGAGCAGTACTTC. This codes for CASGQSPYEQYF.

This chain connects TRBV2 to TRBJ1-5, with D maybe TRBD1 (5 bases). Germline V lookup: CDR1 SNHLY, CDR2 FYNNEI. Trimming stripped 6 bases from V and 5 bases from J, with 14 bases between. The length of the CDR3 is 14 residues. Here the CDR3 DNA reads TGTGCCAGCAGCCTCGGGGACGGGGATCAGCCCCAGCATTTT. Translating gives CASSLGDGDQPQHF.

The chain combines TRBV5-1 with TRBJ1-2; D ambiguous. CDR1 and CDR2 from the germline V gene are SGHRS and YFSETQ. The CDR3 length is 14 residues. V was clipped by 0 bases and J by 2 bases, with 8 bases between them. The CDR3 loop reads CASSLGADNYGYTF. In DNA, the CDR3 is TGCGCCAGCAGCTTGGGGGCAGACAACTATGGCTACACCTTC.

V usage is TRBV7-9 and J usage is TRBJ2-1; 8 bases align to TRBD1. Germline V CDR1 and CDR2: SEHNR, FQNEAQ (reference sequence). V lost 3 bases and J lost 6; bases outside the gene matches: 19. CDR3 length equals 19 residues. Written as DNA, the CDR3 is TGTGCCAGCAGCTTGGGGTTTCGTCCGAGACAGGGGACGGGCAATGAGCAGTTCTTC. Translation: CASSLGFRPRQGTGNEQFF.

The rearrangement links TRBV27 to TRBJ2-7; 8 bases are shared with TRBD2. CDR1 is MNHEY and CDR2 is SMNVEV in the germline V gene (reference sequence). Trimming removed 8 bases from V and 6 bases from J; junction bases left unmatched: 3. The CDR3 consists of 11 residues. CDR3 DNA: TGTGCCAGCGCCCGGGGGGGCGAGCAGTACTTC. This codes for CASARGGEQYF.

The chain is built from TRBV2 and TRBJ1-1; the D is unclear. V gave up 6 bases and J gave up 6 bases, with 11 bases separating them. Per the germline V gene, CDR1 is SNHLY and CDR2 is FYNNEI. The CDR3 spans 12 residues. CDR3 amino acids: CASSLRSAEAFF. The CDR3 DNA reads as TGTGCCAGCAGCCTTAGAAGCGCTGAAGCTTTCTTT.

V usage is TRBV11-1 and J usage is TRBJ2-1; TRBD1 matches at 7 bases. The CDR3 loop spans 15 amino acids. Unmatched junction bases numbered 14, after V lost 8 bases and J lost 7 bases. Germline V gene lookup returns CDR1 SGHAT and CDR2 FQDESV (reference sequence). The CDR3: CASLGIGRGFNEQFF. The CDR3 DNA sequence: TGTGCCAGCTTAGGCATTGGCAGGGGGTTTAATGAGCAGTTCTTC. The complete variable domain, with remaining parts taken from reference TRBV11-1 and TRBJ2-1, reads EAEVAQSPRYKITEKSQAVAFWCDPISGHATLYWYRQILGQGPELLVQFQDESVVDDSQLPKDRFSAERLKGVDSTLKIQPAELGDSAMYLCASLGIGRGFNEQFFGPGTRLTVL.

The rearrangement links TRBV2 to TRBJ2-2; 10 nucleotides match TRBD1. CDR1 SNHLY and CDR2 FYNNEI come from the germline V gene. The CDR3 is 15 residues long. The V segment lost 5 bases and the J segment 13 bases; nucleotides outside the gene matches: 13. The CDR3 nucleotides are TGTGCCAGCAGTACGAGGACGGGACAGGGGAATGGGCTGTTTTTT. It is translated as CASSTRTGQGNGLFF.

This sequence joins TRBV6-2 or TRBV6-3 and TRBJ2-1; TRBD2 is a possible D gene (5 bases). CDR1 MNHEY and CDR2 SVGEGT come from the germline V gene. Trimming shortened V by 5 bases and J by 6 bases, and 8 bases separated the two germline ends. The CDR3 is made up of 12 amino acids. The CDR3 loop is CASSDRGNEQFF. DNA of the CDR3: TGTGCCAGCAGTGACCGGGGCAATGAGCAGTTCTTC.

This chain's CDR3 is CASTPGQSSTPNTGELFF. CDR3 DNA sequence: TGCGCCAGCACCCCGGGACAGTCAAGCACCCCGAACACCGGGGAGCTGTTTTTT. This chain connects TRBV10-1 to TRBJ2-2; 7 nucleotides match TRBD1. CDR3 length: 18 residues. The ends lost 7 bases at V and 0 bases at J; junction bases unmatched: 14. The germline CDR1 and CDR2 sequences are WNHNN and SYGVQD (reference sequence).

The chain carries TRBV7-9 and TRBJ1-1, with D maybe TRBD1 (6 bases). The CDR3 contains 14 residues. Trimming left V 5 bases short and J 13 bases short, with 23 bases between. CDR1 is SEHNR, CDR2 FQNEAQ, per germline (reference sequence). The CDR3 region has the DNA TGTGCCAGCAGCAAAGGGGCACGCGGTGAGGGGGGTTTCTTT. Translation: CASSKGARGEGGFF.

A few counts support this clone. This chain uses TRBV4-1 with TRBJ2-7; D is unclear. The CDR3 length is 11 residues. Trimming removed 1 base from V and 5 bases from J, with 3 bases in between. The V gene's germline CDR1 is MGHRA and CDR2 YSYEKL. CDR3 region: CASSQADEQYF. The CDR3, as DNA: TGCGCCAGCAGCCAAGCGGACGAGCAGTACTTC.

This sequence joins TRBV20-1 and TRBJ2-5, with no clear D. The CDR3 totals 11 residues. Germline CDR1 is DFQATT and CDR2 is SNEGSKA (reference sequence). V lost 7 bases to trimming and J lost 5 bases, with 11 bases between them. In nucleotides, the CDR3 is TGCAGTGTAAAGGGTAGGGAGACCCAGTACTTC. It encodes CSVKGRETQYF.

The chain uses TRBV5-8 and TRBJ2-3, with D unclear. The CDR3 is made up of 11 amino acids. Trimming shortened V by 4 bases and J by 5 bases, and 5 bases separated the two germline ends. Germline values: CDR1 SGHTS, CDR2 YDEGEE. The CDR3 DNA follows: TGTGCCAGCAGCCCACGAGATACGCAGTATTTT. Protein: CASSPRDTQYF.

The chain combines TRBV14 with TRBJ2-5; the D is unclear. The CDR3 spans 12 residues. Trimming stripped 4 bases from V and 4 bases from J, with 7 bases between. Germline V gene lookup returns CDR1 SGHDN and CDR2 FVKESK. The CDR3 reads CASSRTSETQYF. In DNA, the CDR3 is TGTGCCAGCAGCCGGACGTCAGAGACCCAGTACTTC.

The V call is TRBV14, the J call TRBJ1-1; 7 nucleotides match TRBD1. Per germline, CDR1 SGHDN and CDR2 FVKESK. This CDR3 is built from 13 residues. The V gene end was trimmed by 4 bases and the J gene end by 4 bases; junction bases not matched to a gene: 3. CDR3: CASSPWDSTEAFF. The DNA for the CDR3 is TGTGCCAGCAGCCCATGGGACAGCACTGAAGCTTTCTTT.

This rearrangement joins TRBV11-1 to TRBJ2-2; D is possibly TRBD2 (5 bases). V dropped 8 bases and J dropped 4 bases, with 20 bases sitting between them. Germline lookup yields CDR1 SGHAT and CDR2 FQDESV (reference sequence). The CDR3 runs 16 residues. CDR3 region: CASSWETGWITGELFF. The CDR3 coding sequence is TGTGCCAGCTCCTGGGAGACGGGGTGGATCACCGGGGAGCTGTTTTTT. Full variable domain (missing parts from reference TRBV11-1 and TRBJ2-2): EAEVAQSPRYKITEKSQAVAFWCDPISGHATLYWYRQILGQGPELLVQFQDESVVDDSQLPKDRFSAERLKGVDSTLKIQPAELGDSAMYLCASSWETGWITGELFFGEGSRLTVL.

The chain links TRBV2 to TRBJ2-1; perhaps D is TRBD1 or TRBD2 (7 bases each). V lost 5 bases and J 7 bases, leaving 18 bases between the germline ends. This CDR3 contains 15 residues. Germline values: CDR1 SNHLY, CDR2 FYNNEI. This CDR3 reads CASSQTQGRVNEQFF. The CDR3 DNA follows: TGTGCCAGCAGTCAAACACAGGGGAGGGTGAATGAGCAGTTCTTC.

The rearrangement joins TRBV30 to TRBJ2-7; 7 bases align to TRBD1. The CDR3 spans 13 residues. CDR1 GTSNPN and CDR2 SVGIG come from the germline V gene (reference sequence). With V trimmed by 3 bases and J by 0 bases, 2 bases remained unmatched. The CDR3 spells CAWRTGSSYEQYF. CDR3 DNA: TGTGCCTGGAGGACAGGGAGCTCCTACGAGCAGTACTTC.

The CDR3 protein is CASSPGPFGTQETQYF. CDR3 sequence (DNA): TGTGCCAGCAGTCCCGGTCCTTTTGGGACGCAAGAGACCCAGTACTTC. The rearrangement links TRBV27 to TRBJ2-5; TRBD1 or TRBD2 may be the D gene (5 bases each). Germline-derived CDR1 and CDR2 are MNHEY and SMNVEV (reference sequence). Trimming removed 5 bases from V and 2 bases from J, with 18 bases in between. There are 16 residues in the CDR3.